These 17 T cell receptor beta chains were all obtained from the same sample, sequenced in a study of T cell repertoires in cytomegalovirus infection. One entry per CDR3 protein results from TCRdb running MiXCR on the reads. The sample records 250,000 to 300,000 distinct CDR3 sequences, about 23% being singletons. The sample comprised PBMCs. These receptors all stem from a human donor in good health (CMV status not recorded). Some clones in this sample may be carry-over from other donors' samples.

In this sample, this clonotype turned up a few times. The chain recombines TRBV4-1 with TRBJ2-1, with D perhaps TRBD1 (6 bases). The germline V gene has CDR1 MGHRA and CDR2 YSYEKL. CDR3 length: 13 residues. The V and J ends lost 4 bases and 10 bases respectively, with 14 bases between them. The CDR3 nucleotides read TGCGCCAGCAGCCTTCCACAGGGTTGGGAGCAGTTCTTC. Residues: CASSLPQGWEQFF.

This clonotype was detected many times. The rearrangement joins TRBV7-2 to TRBJ2-1; D is uncertain. Germline CDR1 SGHTA, CDR2 FQGNSA. Deletions cut 5 bases from V and 8 bases from J, with 13 bases between. The CDR3 is 13 amino acids. The CDR3 DNA is TGTGCCAGCAGCCCCGGGCGGCACCATGAGCAGTTCTTC. Amino acid sequence: CASSPGRHHEQFF.

Only a few counts were recorded for this clonotype. V and J are TRBV20-1 and TRBJ2-3; D might be TRBD2 (6 bases). Germline V gives CDR1 DFQATT, CDR2 SNEGSKA (reference sequence). The CDR3 has 14 amino acids. V gave up 5 bases and J gave up 8 bases, with 20 bases separating them. CDR3 in amino acids: CSAPRGGVRGTQYF. CDR3 sequence (DNA): TGCAGTGCTCCCCGTGGAGGGGTCCGTGGTACGCAGTATTTT.

A few counts support this clonotype. The chain is built from TRBV28 and TRBJ2-7; 10 nucleotides align to TRBD2. The CDR3 has 14 residues. Unmatched junction bases numbered 5, after V lost 2 bases and J lost 7 bases. Per the germline V gene, CDR1 is MDHEN and CDR2 is SYDVKM. CDR3 region: CASSLASGRREQYF. The CDR3 nucleotides read TGTGCCAGCAGTTTAGCTAGCGGGAGAAGGGAGCAGTACTTC.

The J gene is TRBJ2-3, the V gene TRBV10-3; D might be TRBD2 (6 bases). The V end lost 6 bases, the J end lost 9 bases, and 10 bases lay between the germline ends. This CDR3 region has 11 residues. CDR1 and CDR2 from the germline V gene are ENHRY and SYGVKD. CDR3 loop: CAIRTSATQYF. The CDR3 DNA is TGTGCCATCAGGACTAGTGCCACGCAGTATTTT.

A word on this clonotype: Since a much larger clone is just one base distant, this may be a read error. V usage is TRBV7-3 and J usage is TRBJ2-1, with no clear D. This CDR3 contains 13 residues. CDR1 is SGHTA, CDR2 FQGTGA, per germline. CDR3 nucleotide sequence: TGTACCAGCAGCTTGGGTATAATAAATGAGCAGTTCTTC. Translated: CTSSLGIINEQFF.

At least ten counts were recorded for this clonotype. The rearrangement links TRBV11-2 to TRBJ2-1; no reliable D call. Trimming took off 4 bases at V and 16 bases at J, with 20 bases between the two ends. This CDR3 region has 13 residues. Germline CDR1 and CDR2: SGHAT and FQNNGV. The CDR3 DNA is TGTGCCAGCAGCTCGGCAACTTATCCTTTCGCCTTCTTC. Its protein is CASSSATYPFAFF.

The chain links TRBV2 to TRBJ1-5, with D unresolved. V lost 4 bases and J 1 base, leaving 11 bases between the germline ends. The CDR3 length is 15 residues. Germline lookup yields CDR1 SNHLY and CDR2 FYNNEI. DNA for the CDR3: TGTGCCAGCAGTGGTGGAAGGAAAAGCAATCAGCCCCAGCATTTT. Protein sequence: CASSGGRKSNQPQHF.

This clonotype has ten or more counts. CDR3 amino acids: CASSFAGQYYEQYF. The CDR3 DNA is TGTGCCAGCAGCTTCGCGGGACAGTACTACGAGCAGTACTTC. The rearrangement joins TRBV11-1 to TRBJ2-7, with D perhaps TRBD1 (7 bases). CDR1 and CDR2 (germline): SGHAT, FQDESV (reference sequence). This CDR3 spans 14 amino acids. Trimming cost V 3 bases and J 3 bases, with 12 bases left between them.

This clonotype was observed many times. This chain connects TRBV7-9 to TRBJ1-2; D uncertain. Germline CDR1 SEHNR, CDR2 FQNEAQ (reference sequence). The V and J ends lost 0 bases and 8 bases respectively, with 13 bases between them. The CDR3 is 14 residues long. CDR3: CASSLASFAGGYTF. Written as DNA, the CDR3 is TGTGCCAGCAGCTTAGCCTCCTTTGCGGGGGGCTACACCTTC.

The J gene is TRBJ1-1, the V gene TRBV28; 7 bases are shared with TRBD1. The germline CDR1 and CDR2 sequences are MDHEN and SYDVKM. This CDR3 has 16 amino acids. Unmatched junction bases numbered 13, after V lost 5 bases and J lost 4 bases. The CDR3 coding sequence is TGTGCCAGCAGTGTTACCAGGGGGAGGCGGGGCACTGAAGCTTTCTTT. Its translation is CASSVTRGRRGTEAFF.

This clonotype was detected a few times. The rearrangement uses TRBV6-8 and TRBJ1-1; TRBD1 aligns across 11 bases. Trimming cost V 3 bases and J 2 bases; bases outside gene matches: 17. Per germline, CDR1 MNHGY and CDR2 SAAAGT. The CDR3 covers 20 residues. CDR3 DNA sequence: TGTGCCAGCAGTTATCACCGGGACAGGGGGTTGAGAGAATTCAACACTGAAGCTTTCTTT. Protein: CASSYHRDRGLREFNTEAFF.

The V and J genes are TRBV19 and TRBJ2-6; TRBD1 aligns across 10 bases. V lost 6 bases to trimming and J lost 2 bases; unmatched junction nucleotides: 4. The CDR3 runs 16 residues. CDR1 LNHDA and CDR2 SQIVND come from the germline V gene (reference sequence). In DNA form, the CDR3 reads TGTGCCAGTAGGGGGACAGGGGAACCTGGGGCCAACGTCCTGACTTTC. The encoded protein is CASRGTGEPGANVLTF.

This clonotype came up many times. The chain couples TRBV12-3 or TRBV12-4 to TRBJ1-4; tentative D call: TRBD1 (5 bases). The CDR3 has 14 residues. Trimming shortened V by 6 bases and J by 6 bases, and 14 bases separated the two germline ends. The CDR3 bases are TGTGCCAGCAGCCGGGACTTTGGCGATGAAAAACTGTTTTTT. Its translation: CASSRDFGDEKLFF.

The rearrangement joins TRBV28 to TRBJ2-6; D unresolved. Trimming removed 2 bases from V and 4 bases from J, with 9 bases in between. This CDR3 is 15 amino acids long. CDR1 is MDHEN and CDR2 is SYDVKM in the germline V gene. The CDR3 bases are TGTGCCAGCAGTTTAGTCAGGTCGGGGGCCAACGTCCTGACTTTC. It yields the protein CASSLVRSGANVLTF. Using reference TRBV28 and TRBJ2-6 for the parts outside the CDR3, the full variable domain is DVKVTQSSRYLVKRTGEKVFLECVQDMDHENMFWYRQDPGLGLRLIYFSYDVKMKEKGDIPEGYSVSREKKERFSLILESASTNQTSMYLCASSLVRSGANVLTFGAGSRLTVL.

The rearrangement links TRBV20-1 to TRBJ1-6; D might be TRBD1 (5 bases). The CDR3 is 17 residues long. Germline assignment: CDR1 DFQATT and CDR2 SNEGSKA (reference sequence). With 0 bases removed from V and 7 bases from J, the gap between germline ends came to 19 bases. The CDR3 coding sequence is TGCAGTGCTAGAGATGCGACGAGGGGCTCTTTGAATTCACCCCTCCACTTT. Translated, it gives CSARDATRGSLNSPLHF.

The rearrangement links TRBV11-2 to TRBJ1-6, with D perhaps matching TRBD1 (6 bases). Germline CDR1 reads SGHAT; CDR2 reads FQNNGV. This CDR3 is built from 17 residues. The V end lost 5 bases, the J end lost 6 bases, and 20 bases lay between the germline ends. This chain's CDR3 is CASSLTLDRLINSPLHF. The CDR3 coding sequence is TGTGCCAGCAGCCTCACCCTGGACAGATTGATTAATTCACCCCTCCACTTT.